This is a list of T cell receptor beta chains from one sample in a study of blood T cell repertoires in COVID-19. The assay was immunoSEQ multiplex PCR, and TCRdb's table has in-frame clones only and misses some. Counted here are some 230,000 clones, approximately 86% occurring once; the ten biggest clones make up about 10%. Sample: peripheral blood. These receptor sequences come from a woman between 50 and 59 years old with COVID-19, enrolled during active disease. Each CDR3 is given with its conserved first and last residue. A D gene is named only where the DNA matches it firmly. Clone size is stated in some rows and not others, as once, few, many or a class when expanded.

>-|TRBV1|TRBJ1-1|-
CTSSQAGAPEAFF
TGCACCAGCAGCCAGGCAGGGGCTCCTGAAGCTTTCTTT
>TRBD1|TRBV29-1|TRBJ2-3|-
CSVVRDRFTDTQYF
TGCAGCGTCGTGAGGGACAGATTCACAGATACGCAGTATTTT
>TRBD1|TRBV11-3|TRBJ2-7|-
CASSFETGVSFGNYEQYF
TGTGCCAGCAGCTTCGAAACAGGGGTCAGTTTTGGTAACTACGAGCAGTACTTC
>-|TRBV13|TRBJ2-2|once
CASSLTAGGELFF
TGTGCCAGCAGCTTAACAGCGGGCGGGGAGCTGTTTTTT
>TRBD1|TRBV7-9|TRBJ2-1|-
CASSLGQGASEQFF
TGTGCCAGCAGCTTGGGTCAGGGGGCCAGTGAGCAGTTCTTC
>-|TRBV18|TRBJ1-1|-
CASSPSHTNTEAFF
TGTGCCAGCTCACCGAGTCATACCAACACTGAAGCTTTCTTT
>-|TRBV6-5|TRBJ1-6|-
CAAQRTGNNSPLHF
TGTGCCGCCCAACGGACGGGAAATAATTCACCCCTCCACTTT
>-|TRBV11-3|TRBJ1-6|-
CASSFWGLNSPLHF
TGTGCCAGCAGCTTCTGGGGGCTTAATTCACCCCTCCACTTT
>-|TRBV6-5|TRBJ1-6|-
CASTPFEASSPLHF
TGTGCCAGCACCCCTTTCGAGGCCTCCTCACCCCTCCACTTT
>-|TRBV6-1|TRBJ1-2|-
CASSEDRVHTF
TGTGCCAGCAGTGAAGACAGGGTGCACACCTTC
>-|TRBV9|TRBJ1-1|-
CASSVGQMNTEAFF
TGTGCCAGCAGCGTAGGACAGATGAACACTGAAGCTTTCTTT
>TRBD2|TRBV5-1|TRBJ2-1|-
CASSSAQTSGGVGEQFF
TGCGCCAGCAGCTCGGCCCAGACTAGCGGGGGTGTCGGTGAGCAGTTCTTC
>TRBD1|TRBV5-1|TRBJ1-1|-
CASSSTGGNTEAFF
TGCGCCAGCAGCTCGACAGGGGGGAACACTGAAGCTTTCTTT
>-|TRBV12-5|TRBJ1-1|-
CASGLAGYNGAFF
TGTGCTAGTGGTTTGGCAGGGTATAATGGAGCTTTCTTT
>TRBD1|TRBV19|TRBJ1-1|-
CASSRDRVGSGTEAFF
TGTGCCAGTAGTCGGGACAGGGTTGGCAGCGGCACTGAAGCTTTCTTT
>TRBD1|TRBV18|TRBJ1-1|-
CASSPSVGQGRTEAFF
TGTGCCAGCTCACCATCTGTGGGACAGGGGAGGACTGAAGCTTTCTTT
>TRBD2|TRBV11-1|TRBJ2-2|-
CASSRLAGAQGELFF
TGTGCCAGCAGCCGACTAGCGGGAGCCCAGGGGGAGCTGTTTTTT
>-|TRBV9|TRBJ1-5|few
CASSVAGISNQPQHF
TGTGCCAGCAGCGTAGCAGGGATCAGCAATCAGCCCCAGCATTTT
>TRBD1|TRBV28|TRBJ2-2|-
CASRRDRGSGELFF
TGTGCCAGCAGGCGCGACAGGGGGTCCGGGGAGCTGTTTTTT
>-|TRBV19|TRBJ2-2|-
CASSISGLRGIGELFF
TGTGCCAGTAGTATATCCGGACTGCGGGGAATCGGGGAGCTGTTTTTT
>-|TRBV19|TRBJ1-2|-
CASSIPKEWDYGYTF
TGTGCCAGTAGTATCCCTAAGGAGTGGGACTATGGCTACACCTTC
>TRBD1|TRBV27|TRBJ2-2|-
CASRTGLGGELFF
TGTGCCAGCAGGACAGGGCTTGGCGGGGAGCTGTTTTTT
>-|TRBV28|TRBJ1-2|-
CASSSRDTRRVRLYGYTF
TGTGCCAGCAGTAGCCGGGACACCAGAAGGGTCCGGCTGTATGGCTACACCTTC
>-|TRBV27|TRBJ1-6|-
CASRGGDYNSPLHF
TGTGCCAGCAGGGGGGGGGACTATAATTCACCCCTCCACTTT
>TRBD1|TRBV19|TRBJ2-7|-
CASSVDRGPYEQYF
TGTGCCAGTAGTGTGGACAGGGGGCCCTACGAGCAGTACTTC
>-|TRBV6-5|TRBJ1-5|-
CASSYGPGVDQPQHF
TGTGCCAGCAGTTACGGGCCGGGGGTGGATCAGCCCCAGCATTTT
>TRBD2|TRBV5-8|TRBJ2-5|medium-sized
CASSFSGGAEETQYF
TGTGCCAGCAGCTTTAGCGGGGGGGCCGAAGAGACCCAGTACTTC
>-|TRBV3-1/TRBV3-2|TRBJ1-6|-
CASSHGGYNSPLHF
TGTGCCAGCAGCCACGGCGGGTATAATTCACCCCTCCACTTT